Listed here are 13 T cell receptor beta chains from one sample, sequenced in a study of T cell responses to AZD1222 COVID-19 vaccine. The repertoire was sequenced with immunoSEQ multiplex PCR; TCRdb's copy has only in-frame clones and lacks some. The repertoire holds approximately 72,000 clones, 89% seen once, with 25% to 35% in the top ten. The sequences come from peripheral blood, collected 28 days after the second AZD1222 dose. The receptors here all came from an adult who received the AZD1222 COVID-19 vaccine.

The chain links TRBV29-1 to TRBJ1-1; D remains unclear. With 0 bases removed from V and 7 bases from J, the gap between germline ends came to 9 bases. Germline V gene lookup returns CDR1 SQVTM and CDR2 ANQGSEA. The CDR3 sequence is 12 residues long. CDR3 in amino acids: CSVEEGFGEAFF. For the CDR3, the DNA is TGCAGCGTTGAAGAGGGGTTCGGTGAAGCTTTCTTT.

For the CDR3, the DNA is TGTGCTAGTGAGAGAGACTCTGGAAACACCATATATTTT. Encoded protein: CASERDSGNTIYF. This rearrangement joins TRBV12-5 to TRBJ1-3; D is unresolved. CDR3 length equals 13 residues. Germline CDR1 and CDR2: LGHNT and FRNRAP. Trimming stripped 7 bases from V and 0 bases from J, with 7 bases between.

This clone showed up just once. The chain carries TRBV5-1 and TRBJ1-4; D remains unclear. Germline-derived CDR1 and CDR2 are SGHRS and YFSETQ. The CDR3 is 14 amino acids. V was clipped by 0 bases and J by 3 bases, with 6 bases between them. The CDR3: CASSLGQPNEKLFF. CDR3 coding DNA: TGCGCCAGCAGCTTGGGGCAACCTAATGAAAAACTGTTTTTT.

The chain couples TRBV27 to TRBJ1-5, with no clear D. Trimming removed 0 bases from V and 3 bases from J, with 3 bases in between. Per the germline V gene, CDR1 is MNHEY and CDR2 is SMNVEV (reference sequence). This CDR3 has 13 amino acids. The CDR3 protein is CASSLSANQPQHF. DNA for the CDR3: TGTGCCAGCAGTTTATCGGCCAATCAGCCCCAGCATTTT.

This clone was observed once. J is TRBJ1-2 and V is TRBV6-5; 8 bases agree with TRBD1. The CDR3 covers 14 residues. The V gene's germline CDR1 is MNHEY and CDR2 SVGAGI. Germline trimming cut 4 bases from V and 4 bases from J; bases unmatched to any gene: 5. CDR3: CASSFSTGVYGYTF. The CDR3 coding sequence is TGTGCCAGCAGTTTTTCGACAGGGGTCTATGGCTACACCTTC.

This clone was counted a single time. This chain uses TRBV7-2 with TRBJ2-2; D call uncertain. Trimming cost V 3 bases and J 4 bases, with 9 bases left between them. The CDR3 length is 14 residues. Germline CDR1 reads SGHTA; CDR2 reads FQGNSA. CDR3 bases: TGTGCCAGCAGCTTTACCCCGGGCACCGGGGAGCTGTTTTTT. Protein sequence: CASSFTPGTGELFF. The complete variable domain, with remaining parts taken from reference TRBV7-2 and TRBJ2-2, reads GAGVSQSPSNKVTEKGKDVELRCDPISGHTALYWYRQSLGQGLEFLIYFQGNSAPDKSGLPSDRFSAERTGGSVSTLTIQRTQQEDSAVYLCASSFTPGTGELFFGEGSRLTVL.

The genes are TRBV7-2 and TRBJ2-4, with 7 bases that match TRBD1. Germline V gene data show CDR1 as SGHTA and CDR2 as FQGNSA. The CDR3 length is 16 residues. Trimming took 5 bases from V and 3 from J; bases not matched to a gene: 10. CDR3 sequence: CASSPVGTVNKNIQYF. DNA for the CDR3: TGTGCCAGCAGCCCAGTAGGGACAGTGAACAAAAACATTCAGTACTTC.

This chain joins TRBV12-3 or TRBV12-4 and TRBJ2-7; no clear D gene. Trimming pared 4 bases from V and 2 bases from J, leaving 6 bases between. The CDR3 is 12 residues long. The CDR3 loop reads CASSYRAYEQYF. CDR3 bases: TGTGCCAGCAGTTATAGGGCCTACGAGCAGTACTTC.

CDR3 residues: CASSPGGGGSSGNTIYF. The CDR3 region has the DNA TGTGCCAGCAGCCCCGGGGGAGGGGGCTCATCTGGAAACACCATATATTTT. The gene calls are TRBV9 and TRBJ1-3; 7 nucleotides line up with TRBD1. CDR1 is SGDLS and CDR2 is YYNGEE in the germline V gene. Trimming at V came to 4 bases and at J to 1 base, leaving 11 bases not matched to a gene. This CDR3 contains 17 residues.

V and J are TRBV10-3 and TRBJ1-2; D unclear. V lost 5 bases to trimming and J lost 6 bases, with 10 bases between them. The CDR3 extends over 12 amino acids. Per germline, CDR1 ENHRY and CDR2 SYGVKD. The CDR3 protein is CAISTTEDGYTF. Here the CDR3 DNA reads TGTGCCATCAGTACTACAGAGGATGGCTACACCTTC.

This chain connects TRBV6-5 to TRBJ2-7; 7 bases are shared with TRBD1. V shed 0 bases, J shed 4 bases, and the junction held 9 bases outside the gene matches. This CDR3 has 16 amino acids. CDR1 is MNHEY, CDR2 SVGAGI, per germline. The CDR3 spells CASSYSLAGGLYEQYF. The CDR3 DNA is TGTGCCAGCAGTTACTCGCTGGCAGGGGGTTTGTACGAGCAGTACTTC.

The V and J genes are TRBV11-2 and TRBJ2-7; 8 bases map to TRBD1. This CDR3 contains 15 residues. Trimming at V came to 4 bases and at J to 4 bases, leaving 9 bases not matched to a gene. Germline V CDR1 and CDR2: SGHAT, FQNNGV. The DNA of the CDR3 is TGTGCCAGCAGCTCTTTTTCAGGGGGCGCGTACGAGCAGTACTTC. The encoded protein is CASSSFSGGAYEQYF.

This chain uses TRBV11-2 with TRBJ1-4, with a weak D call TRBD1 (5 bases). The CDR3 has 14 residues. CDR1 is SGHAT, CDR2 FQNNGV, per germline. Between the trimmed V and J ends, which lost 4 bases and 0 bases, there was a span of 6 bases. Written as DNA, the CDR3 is TGTGCCAGCAGCTCAGGGCCAACTAATGAAAAACTGTTTTTT. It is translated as CASSSGPTNEKLFF.